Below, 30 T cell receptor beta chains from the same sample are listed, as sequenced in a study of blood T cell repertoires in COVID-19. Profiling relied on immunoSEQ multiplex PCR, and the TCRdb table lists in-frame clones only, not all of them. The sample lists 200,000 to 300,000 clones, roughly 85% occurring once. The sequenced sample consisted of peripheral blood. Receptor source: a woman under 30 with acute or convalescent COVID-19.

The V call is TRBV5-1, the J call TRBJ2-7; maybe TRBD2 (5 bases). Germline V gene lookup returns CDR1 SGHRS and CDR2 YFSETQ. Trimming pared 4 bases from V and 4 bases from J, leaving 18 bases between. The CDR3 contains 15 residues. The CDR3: CASSGGLADVYEQYF. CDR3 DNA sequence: TGCGCCAGCAGCGGCGGACTCGCGGATGTGTACGAGCAGTACTTC.

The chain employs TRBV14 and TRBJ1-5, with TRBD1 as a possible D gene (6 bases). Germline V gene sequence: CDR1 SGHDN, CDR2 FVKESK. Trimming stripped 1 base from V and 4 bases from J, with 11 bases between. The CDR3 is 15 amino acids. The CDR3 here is CASSQALQGNQPQHF. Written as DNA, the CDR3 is TGTGCCAGCAGCCAAGCCTTACAGGGAAATCAGCCCCAGCATTTT.

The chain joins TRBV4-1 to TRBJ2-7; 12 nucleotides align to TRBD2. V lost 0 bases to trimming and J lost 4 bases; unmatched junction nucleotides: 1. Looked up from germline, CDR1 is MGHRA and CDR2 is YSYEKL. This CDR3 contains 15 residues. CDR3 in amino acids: CASSQELAGGYEQYF. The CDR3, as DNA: TGCGCCAGCAGCCAAGAACTAGCGGGAGGTTACGAGCAGTACTTC.

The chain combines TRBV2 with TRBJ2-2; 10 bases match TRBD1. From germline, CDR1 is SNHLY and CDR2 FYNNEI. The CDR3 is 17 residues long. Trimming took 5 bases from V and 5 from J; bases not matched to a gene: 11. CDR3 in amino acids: CASSRRTTGGRTGELFF. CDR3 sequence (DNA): TGTGCCAGCAGTAGACGGACGACAGGGGGCCGAACCGGGGAGCTGTTTTTT.

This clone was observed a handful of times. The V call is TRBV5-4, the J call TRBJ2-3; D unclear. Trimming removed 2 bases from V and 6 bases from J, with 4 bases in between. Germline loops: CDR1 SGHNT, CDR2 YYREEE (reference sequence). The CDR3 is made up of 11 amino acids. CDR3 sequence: CASSFLDTQYF. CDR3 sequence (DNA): TGTGCCAGCAGCTTTCTTGATACGCAGTATTTT. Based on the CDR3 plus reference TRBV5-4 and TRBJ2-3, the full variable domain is ETGVTQSPTHLIKTRGQQVTLRCSSQSGHNTVSWYQQALGQGPQFIFQYYREEENGRGNFPPRFSGLQFPNYSSELNVNALELDDSALYLCASSFLDTQYFGPGTRLTVL.

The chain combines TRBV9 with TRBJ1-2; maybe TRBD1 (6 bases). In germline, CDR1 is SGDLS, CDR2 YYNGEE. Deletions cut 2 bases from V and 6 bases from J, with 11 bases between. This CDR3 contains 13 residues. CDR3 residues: CASSVDRFNGYTF. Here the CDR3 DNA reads TGTGCCAGCAGCGTCGACAGGTTTAATGGCTACACCTTC.

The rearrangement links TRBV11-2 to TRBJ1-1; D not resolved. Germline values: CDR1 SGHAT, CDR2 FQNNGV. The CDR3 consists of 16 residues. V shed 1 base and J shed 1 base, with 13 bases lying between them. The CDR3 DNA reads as TGTGCCAGCAGCTTAGTCGGTAGACCAGGGAACACTGAAGCTTTCTTT. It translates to CASSLVGRPGNTEAFF.

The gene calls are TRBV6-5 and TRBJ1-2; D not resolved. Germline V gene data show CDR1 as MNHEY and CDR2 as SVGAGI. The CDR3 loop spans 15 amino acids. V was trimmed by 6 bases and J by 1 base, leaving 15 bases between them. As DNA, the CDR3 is TGTGCCAGCAGGCCTCGTGGCAGGTTTAACTATGGCTACACCTTC. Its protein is CASRPRGRFNYGYTF.

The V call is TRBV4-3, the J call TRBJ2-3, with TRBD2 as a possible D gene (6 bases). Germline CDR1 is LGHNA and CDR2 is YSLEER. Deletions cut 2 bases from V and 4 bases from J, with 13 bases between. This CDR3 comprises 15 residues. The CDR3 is CASSQLSSGPDTQYF. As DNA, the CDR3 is TGCGCCAGCAGCCAATTGAGTAGCGGCCCAGATACGCAGTATTTT.

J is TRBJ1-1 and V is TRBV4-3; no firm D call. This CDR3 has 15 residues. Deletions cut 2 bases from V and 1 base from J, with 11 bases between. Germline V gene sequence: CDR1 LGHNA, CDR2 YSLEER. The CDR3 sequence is CASSQSVSKNTEAFF. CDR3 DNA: TGCGCCAGCAGCCAATCGGTTTCGAAGAACACTGAAGCTTTCTTT.

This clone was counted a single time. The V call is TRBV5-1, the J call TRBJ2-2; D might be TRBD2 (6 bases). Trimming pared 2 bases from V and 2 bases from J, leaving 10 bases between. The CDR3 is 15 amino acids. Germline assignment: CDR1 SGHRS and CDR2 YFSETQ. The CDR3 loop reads CASSLGDLNTGELFF. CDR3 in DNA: TGCGCCAGCAGCTTAGGGGACTTAAACACCGGGGAGCTGTTTTTT.

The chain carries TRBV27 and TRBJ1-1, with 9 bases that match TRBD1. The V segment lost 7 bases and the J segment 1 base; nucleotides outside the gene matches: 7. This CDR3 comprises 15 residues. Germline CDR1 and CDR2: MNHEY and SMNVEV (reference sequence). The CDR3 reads CASTGKGQGNTEAFF. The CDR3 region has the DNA TGTGCCAGCACAGGGAAGGGACAGGGGAACACTGAAGCTTTCTTT.

The CDR3 bases are TGTGCCAGCAGTTACTCCCGACGGTATGGTCTACTAACGGAGCAGTACTTC. It codes for CASSYSRRYGLLTEQYF. V is TRBV6-2 or TRBV6-3 and J is TRBJ2-7; D is undetermined. CDR3 length: 17 amino acids. V shed 0 bases and J shed 7 bases, with 22 bases lying between them. The germline CDR1 and CDR2 sequences are MNHEY and SVGEGT.

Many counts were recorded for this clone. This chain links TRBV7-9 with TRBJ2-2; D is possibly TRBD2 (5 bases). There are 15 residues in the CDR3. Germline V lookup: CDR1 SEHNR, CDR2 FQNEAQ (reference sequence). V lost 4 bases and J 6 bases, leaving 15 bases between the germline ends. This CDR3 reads CASSSQKKGAGELFF. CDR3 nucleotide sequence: TGTGCCAGCAGCTCACAGAAGAAGGGAGCCGGGGAGCTGTTTTTT.

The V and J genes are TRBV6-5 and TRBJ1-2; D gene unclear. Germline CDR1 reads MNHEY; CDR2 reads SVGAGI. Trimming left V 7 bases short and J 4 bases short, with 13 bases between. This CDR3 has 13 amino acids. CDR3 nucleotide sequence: TGTGCCAGCAAGCCCAGCGGAAGCTATGGCTACACCTTC. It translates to CASKPSGSYGYTF.

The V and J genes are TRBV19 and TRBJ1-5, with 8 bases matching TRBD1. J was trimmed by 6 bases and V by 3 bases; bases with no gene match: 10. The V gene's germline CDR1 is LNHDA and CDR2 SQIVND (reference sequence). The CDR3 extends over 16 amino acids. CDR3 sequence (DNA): TGTGCCAGTAGTATGGCAGGGCAGGGGGCATTTCAGCCCCAGCATTTT. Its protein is CASSMAGQGAFQPQHF.

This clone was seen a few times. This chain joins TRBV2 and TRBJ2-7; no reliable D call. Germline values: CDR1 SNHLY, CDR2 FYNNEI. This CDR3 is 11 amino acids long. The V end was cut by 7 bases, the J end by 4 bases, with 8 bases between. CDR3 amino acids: CASTLRYEQYF. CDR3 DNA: TGTGCCAGCACCCTACGGTACGAGCAGTACTTC.

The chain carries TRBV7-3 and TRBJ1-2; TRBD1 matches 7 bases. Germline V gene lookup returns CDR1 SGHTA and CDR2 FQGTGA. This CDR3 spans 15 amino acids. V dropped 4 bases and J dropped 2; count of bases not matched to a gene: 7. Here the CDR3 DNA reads TGTGCCAGCAGCTCGTCCGGGACAGACAACTATGGCTACACCTTC. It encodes CASSSSGTDNYGYTF. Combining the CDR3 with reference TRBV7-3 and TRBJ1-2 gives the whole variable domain GAGVSQTPSNKVTEKGKYVELRCDPISGHTALYWYRQSLGQGPEFLIYFQGTGAADDSGLPNDRFFAVRPEGSVSTLKIQRTERGDSAVYLCASSSSGTDNYGYTFGSGTRLTVV.

This chain's CDR3 is CASSTGDRVTYGYTF. CDR3 nucleotides: TGTGCCAGCAGCACGGGGGACAGGGTGACCTATGGCTACACCTTC. The chain uses TRBV7-2 and TRBJ1-2, with 9 bases fitting TRBD1. CDR3 length: 15 residues. Germline V gene lookup returns CDR1 SGHTA and CDR2 FQGNSA. The J segment lost 4 bases and the V segment lost 5 bases, leaving 8 bases of the junction unmatched. The entire variable domain, with the rest obtained from reference TRBV7-2 and TRBJ1-2, is as follows: GAGVSQSPSNKVTEKGKDVELRCDPISGHTALYWYRQSLGQGLEFLIYFQGNSAPDKSGLPSDRFSAERTGGSVSTLTIQRTQQEDSAVYLCASSTGDRVTYGYTFGSGTRLTVV.

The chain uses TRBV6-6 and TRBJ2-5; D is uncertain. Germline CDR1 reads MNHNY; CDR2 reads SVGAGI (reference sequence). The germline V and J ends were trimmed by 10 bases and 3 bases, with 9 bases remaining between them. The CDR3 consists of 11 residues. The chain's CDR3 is CAIREEETQYF. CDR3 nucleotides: TGTGCCATCCGAGAAGAAGAGACCCAGTACTTC.

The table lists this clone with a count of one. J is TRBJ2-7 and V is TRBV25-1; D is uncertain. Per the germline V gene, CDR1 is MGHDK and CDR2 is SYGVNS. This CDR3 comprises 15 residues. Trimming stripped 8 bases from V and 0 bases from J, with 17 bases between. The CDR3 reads CASQPSVQSSYEQYF. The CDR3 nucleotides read TGTGCCAGCCAACCCTCAGTCCAATCCTCCTACGAGCAGTACTTC.

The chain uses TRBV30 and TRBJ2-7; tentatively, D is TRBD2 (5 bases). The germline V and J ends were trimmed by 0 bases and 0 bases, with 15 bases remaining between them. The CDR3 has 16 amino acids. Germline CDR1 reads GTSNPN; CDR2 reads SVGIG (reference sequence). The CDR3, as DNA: TGTGCCTGGAGTGTACGGTATGGACGGGACTCCTACGAGCAGTACTTC. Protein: CAWSVRYGRDSYEQYF.

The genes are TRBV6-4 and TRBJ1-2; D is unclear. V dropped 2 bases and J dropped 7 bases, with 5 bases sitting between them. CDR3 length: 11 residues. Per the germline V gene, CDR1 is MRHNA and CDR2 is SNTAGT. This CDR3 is CASSDRGGYTF. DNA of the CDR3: TGTGCCAGCAGTGACCGGGGTGGCTACACCTTC.

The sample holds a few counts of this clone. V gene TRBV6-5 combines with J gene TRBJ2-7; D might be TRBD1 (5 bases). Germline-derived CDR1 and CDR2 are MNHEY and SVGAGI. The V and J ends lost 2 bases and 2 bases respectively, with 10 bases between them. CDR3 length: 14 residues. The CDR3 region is CASSYRGITYEQYF. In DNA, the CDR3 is TGTGCCAGCAGTTACAGGGGCATCACCTACGAGCAGTACTTC.

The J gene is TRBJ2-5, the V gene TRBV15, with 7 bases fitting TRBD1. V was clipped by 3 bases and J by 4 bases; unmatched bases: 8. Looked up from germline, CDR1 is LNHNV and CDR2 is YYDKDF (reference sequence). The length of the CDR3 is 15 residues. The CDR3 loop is CATSRPDRARETQYF. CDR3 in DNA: TGTGCCACCAGCAGGCCCGACAGGGCGCGAGAGACCCAGTACTTC.

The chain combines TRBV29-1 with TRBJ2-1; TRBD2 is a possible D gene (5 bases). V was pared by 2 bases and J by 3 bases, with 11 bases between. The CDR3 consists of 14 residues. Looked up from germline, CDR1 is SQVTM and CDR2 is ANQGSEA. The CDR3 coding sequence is TGCAGCGTTGAACTGCCTAGCAGCTACAATGAGCAGTTCTTC. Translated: CSVELPSSYNEQFF.

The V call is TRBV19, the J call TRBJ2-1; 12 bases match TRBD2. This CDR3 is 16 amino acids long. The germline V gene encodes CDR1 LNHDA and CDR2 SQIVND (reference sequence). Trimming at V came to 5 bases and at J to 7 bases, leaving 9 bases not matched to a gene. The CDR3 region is CASSPLAGGPRNEQFF. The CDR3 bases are TGTGCCAGTAGTCCTCTAGCGGGAGGGCCGAGGAATGAGCAGTTCTTC.

CDR3 sequence (DNA): TGTGCCAGCAGCGCGGCGCATGGGGCACCGCAAGAGACCCAGTACTTC. Encoded protein: CASSAAHGAPQETQYF. The chain combines TRBV9 with TRBJ2-5; D perhaps matches TRBD1 (5 bases). Trimming took 3 bases from V and 2 from J, leaving 17 bases between them. The CDR3 contains 16 residues. The germline V gene has CDR1 SGDLS and CDR2 YYNGEE. The variable domain in full, completed from reference TRBV9 and TRBJ2-5, reads DSGVTQTPKHLITATGQRVTLRCSPRSGDLSVYWYQQSLDQGLQFLIQYYNGEERAKGNILERFSAQQFPDLHSELNLSSLELGDSALYFCASSAAHGAPQETQYFGPGTRLLVL.

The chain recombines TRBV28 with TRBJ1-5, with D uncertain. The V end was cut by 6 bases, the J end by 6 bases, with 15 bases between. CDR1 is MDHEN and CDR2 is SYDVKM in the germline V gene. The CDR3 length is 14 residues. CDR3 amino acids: CASSPGVGGQPQHF. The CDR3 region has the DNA TGTGCCAGCAGCCCCGGGGTAGGTGGTCAGCCCCAGCATTTT.

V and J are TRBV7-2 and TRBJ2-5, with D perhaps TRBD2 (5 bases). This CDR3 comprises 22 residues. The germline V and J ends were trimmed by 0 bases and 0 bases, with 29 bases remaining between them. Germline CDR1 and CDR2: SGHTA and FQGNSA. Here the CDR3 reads CASSLARTRRRNYLAYQETQYF. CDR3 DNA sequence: TGTGCCAGCAGCTTAGCGAGGACCCGACGGCGAAACTACTTAGCGTACCAAGAGACCCAGTACTTC.